This TCR beta chain was obtained from a study of T cell responses to AZD1222 COVID-19 vaccine. Trimming pared 0 bases from V and 1 base from J, leaving 6 bases between. CDR3 size: 14 residues. Germline V lookup: CDR1 SGHTA, CDR2 FQGNSA. Sequencing used immunoSEQ multiplex PCR; TCRdb keeps in-frame clones, though not all of them. The sample has around 130,000 clones, approximately 94% seen once. Notes on the study in general: The peak T cell response came first, and repertoires were sampled only after it. Clonal diversity was possibly underestimated, and the donors were mostly white British, with more females. Across the whole spike, CD4 TCRs peaked at regions 160-218 and 743-854.

As for this clone: No antigen is known for it.

This chain links TRBV7-2 with TRBJ1-2; D ambiguous. The sequence derives from an adult in good health. The sequencing here drew on peripheral blood, taken on day 0 of AZD1222 vaccination. Here the CDR3 DNA reads TGTGCCAGCAGCTTAGCTCGTAGTAACTATGGCTACACCTTC. It specifies CASSLARSNYGYTF. The whole variable domain, remainder taken from reference TRBV7-2 and TRBJ1-2, is GAGVSQSPSNKVTEKGKDVELRCDPISGHTALYWYRQSLGQGLEFLIYFQGNSAPDKSGLPSDRFSAERTGGSVSTLTIQRTQQEDSAVYLCASSLARSNYGYTFGSGTRLTVV.